This T cell receptor beta chain was sequenced during a study of T cell repertoires in cytomegalovirus infection. Overall study context: Indicated by public TCR beta signatures were CMV infection and matching HLA type.

Concerning this clonotype itself: The target antigen is unknown. This may arise from a read error, as a much more abundant clone is one base away.

Study-wide points: Dominant in the ex vivo response were TCR beta clonotypes restricted by HLA-C and specific for CMV.

Germline V lookup: CDR1 MGHDK, CDR2 SYGVNS. The CDR3 has 17 amino acids. TCRdb independently ran MiXCR on the reads; one entry per CDR3 protein. This table has around 250,000 distinct CDR3 sequences, approximately 17% appearing once. The V and J genes are TRBV25-1 and TRBJ2-1, with 12 bases lining up with TRBD2. This TCR derives from a human donor in good health (CMV status not recorded). Some clones in this sample may be carry-over from other donors' samples. The material sequenced was CD8+ T cells from PBMCs. The CDR3 region is CASSQYLGTSGYNEQFF. In nucleotides, the CDR3 is TGTGCCAGCAGTCAATACCTCGGGACTAGCGGGTACAATGAGCAGTTCTTC.